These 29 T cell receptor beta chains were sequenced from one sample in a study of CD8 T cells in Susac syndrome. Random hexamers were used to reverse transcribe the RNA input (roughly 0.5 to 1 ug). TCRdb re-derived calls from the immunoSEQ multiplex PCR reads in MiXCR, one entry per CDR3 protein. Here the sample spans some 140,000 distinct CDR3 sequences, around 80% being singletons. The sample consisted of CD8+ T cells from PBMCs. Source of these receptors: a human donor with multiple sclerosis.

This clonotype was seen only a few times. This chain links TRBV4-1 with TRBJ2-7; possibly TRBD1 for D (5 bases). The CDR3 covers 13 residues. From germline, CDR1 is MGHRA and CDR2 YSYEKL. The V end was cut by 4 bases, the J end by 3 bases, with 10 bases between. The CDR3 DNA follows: TGCGCCAGCAGCCCGGTACAGGACTACGAGCAGTACTTC. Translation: CASSPVQDYEQYF.

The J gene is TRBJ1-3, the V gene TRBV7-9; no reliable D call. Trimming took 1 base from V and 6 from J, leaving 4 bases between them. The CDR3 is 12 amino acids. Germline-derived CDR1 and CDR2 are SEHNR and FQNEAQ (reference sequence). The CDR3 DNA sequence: TGTGCCAGCAGCTTAGAGGAAAACACCATATATTTT. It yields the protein CASSLEENTIYF.

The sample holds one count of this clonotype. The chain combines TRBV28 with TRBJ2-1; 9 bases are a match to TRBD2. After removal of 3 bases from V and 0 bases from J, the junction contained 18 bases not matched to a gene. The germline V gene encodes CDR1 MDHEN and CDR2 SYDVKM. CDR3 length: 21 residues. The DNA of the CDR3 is TGTGCCAGCAGTTTTCAATCCGGGACTAGCTGGTCCATGAGCTCCTACAATGAGCAGTTCTTC. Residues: CASSFQSGTSWSMSSYNEQFF. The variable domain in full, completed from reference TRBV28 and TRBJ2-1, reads DVKVTQSSRYLVKRTGEKVFLECVQDMDHENMFWYRQDPGLGLRLIYFSYDVKMKEKGDIPEGYSVSREKKERFSLILESASTNQTSMYLCASSFQSGTSWSMSSYNEQFFGPGTRLTVL.

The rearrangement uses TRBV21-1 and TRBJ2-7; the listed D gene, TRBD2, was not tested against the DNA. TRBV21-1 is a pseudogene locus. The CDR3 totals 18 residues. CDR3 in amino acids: CASSKVIKVRALSYEQYV. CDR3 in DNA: TGTGCCAGCAGCAAAGTCATAAAGGTCAGAGCCCTATCCTACGAGCAGTACGTC.

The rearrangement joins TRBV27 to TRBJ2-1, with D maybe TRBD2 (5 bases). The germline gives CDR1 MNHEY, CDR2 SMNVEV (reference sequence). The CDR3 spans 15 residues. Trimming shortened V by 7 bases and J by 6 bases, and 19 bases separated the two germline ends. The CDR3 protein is CASNRGDSVGNEQFF. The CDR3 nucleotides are TGTGCCAGCAACCGGGGTGATTCTGTGGGCAATGAGCAGTTCTTC.

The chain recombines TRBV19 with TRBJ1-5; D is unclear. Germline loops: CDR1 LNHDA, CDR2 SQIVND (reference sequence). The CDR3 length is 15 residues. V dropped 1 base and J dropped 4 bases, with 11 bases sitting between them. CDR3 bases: TGTGCCAGTAGTATAGCGGTGGCATCAAATCAGCCCCAGCATTTT. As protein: CASSIAVASNQPQHF. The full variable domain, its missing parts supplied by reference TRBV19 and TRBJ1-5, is DGGITQSPKYLFRKEGQNVTLSCEQNLNHDAMYWYRQDPGQGLRLIYYSQIVNDFQKGDIAEGYSVSREKKESFPLTVTSAQKNPTAFYLCASSIAVASNQPQHFGDGTRLSIL.

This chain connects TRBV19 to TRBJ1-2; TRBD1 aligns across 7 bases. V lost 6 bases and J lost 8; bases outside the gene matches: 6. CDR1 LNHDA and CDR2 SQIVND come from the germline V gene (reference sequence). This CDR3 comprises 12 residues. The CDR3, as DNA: TGTGCCAGTAGCGGGGACAGCCTAGGCTACACCTTC. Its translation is CASSGDSLGYTF.

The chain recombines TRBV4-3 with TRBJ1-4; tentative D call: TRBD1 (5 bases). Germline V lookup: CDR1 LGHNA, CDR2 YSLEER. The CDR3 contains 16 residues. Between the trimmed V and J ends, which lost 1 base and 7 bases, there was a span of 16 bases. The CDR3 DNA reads TGCGCCAGCAGCCAAGGAGTAGGCAGGGAGGGTGAAAAACTGTTTTTT. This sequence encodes CASSQGVGREGEKLFF.

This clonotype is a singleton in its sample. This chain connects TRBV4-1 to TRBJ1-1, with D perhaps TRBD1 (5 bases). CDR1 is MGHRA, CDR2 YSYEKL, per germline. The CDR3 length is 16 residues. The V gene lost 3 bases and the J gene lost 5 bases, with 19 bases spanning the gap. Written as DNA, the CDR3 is TGCGCCAGCAGCCACGATGGAGGGGCAGTGGGAACTGAAGCTTTCTTT. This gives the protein CASSHDGGAVGTEAFF.

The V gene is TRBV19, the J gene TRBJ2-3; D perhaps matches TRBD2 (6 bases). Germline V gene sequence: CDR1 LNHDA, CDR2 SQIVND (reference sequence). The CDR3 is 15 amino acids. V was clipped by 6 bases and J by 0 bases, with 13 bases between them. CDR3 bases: TGTGCCAGTAGCCCGGAGGGTACTAGCACAGATACGCAGTATTTT. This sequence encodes CASSPEGTSTDTQYF. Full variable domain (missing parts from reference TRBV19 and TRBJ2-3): DGGITQSPKYLFRKEGQNVTLSCEQNLNHDAMYWYRQDPGQGLRLIYYSQIVNDFQKGDIAEGYSVSREKKESFPLTVTSAQKNPTAFYLCASSPEGTSTDTQYFGPGTRLTVL.

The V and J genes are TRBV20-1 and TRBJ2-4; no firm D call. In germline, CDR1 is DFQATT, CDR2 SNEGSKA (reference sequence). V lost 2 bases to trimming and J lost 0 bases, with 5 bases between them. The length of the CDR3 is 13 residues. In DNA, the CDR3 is TGCAGTGCTAGAACCAGAGCCAAAAACATTCAGTACTTC. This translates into CSARTRAKNIQYF.

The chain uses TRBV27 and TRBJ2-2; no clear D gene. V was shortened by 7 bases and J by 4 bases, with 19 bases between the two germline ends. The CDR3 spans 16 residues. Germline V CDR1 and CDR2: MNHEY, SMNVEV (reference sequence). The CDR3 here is CASIGSGSKVTGELFF. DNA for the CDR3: TGTGCCAGCATAGGATCGGGCAGTAAGGTCACCGGGGAGCTGTTTTTT.

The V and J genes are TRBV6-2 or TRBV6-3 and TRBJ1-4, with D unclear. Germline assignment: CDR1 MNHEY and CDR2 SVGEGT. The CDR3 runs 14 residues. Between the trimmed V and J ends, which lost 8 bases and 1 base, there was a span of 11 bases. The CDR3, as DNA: TGTGCCAGCGGGAACCGGGGAACTAATGAAAAACTGTTTTTT. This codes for CASGNRGTNEKLFF.

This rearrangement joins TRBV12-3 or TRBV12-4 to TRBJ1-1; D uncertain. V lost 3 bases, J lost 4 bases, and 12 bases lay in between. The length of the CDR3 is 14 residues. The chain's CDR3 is CASSFGPGSTEAFF. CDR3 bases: TGTGCCAGCAGTTTCGGGCCGGGGTCCACTGAAGCTTTCTTT.

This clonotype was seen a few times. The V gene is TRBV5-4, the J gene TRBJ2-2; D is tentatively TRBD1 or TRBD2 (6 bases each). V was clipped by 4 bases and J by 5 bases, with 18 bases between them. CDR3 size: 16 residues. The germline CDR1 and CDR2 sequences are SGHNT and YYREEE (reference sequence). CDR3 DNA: TGTGCCAGCAGCCCCCCGTCTGGGGGGCAGACCGGGGAGCTGTTTTTT. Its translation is CASSPPSGGQTGELFF.

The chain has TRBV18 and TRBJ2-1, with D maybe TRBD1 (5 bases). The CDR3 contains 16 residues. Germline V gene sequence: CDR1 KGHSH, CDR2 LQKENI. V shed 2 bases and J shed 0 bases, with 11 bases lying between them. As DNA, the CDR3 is TGTGCCAGCTCACCAGTAGCCAGGGTCTCCTACAATGAGCAGTTCTTC. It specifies CASSPVARVSYNEQFF.

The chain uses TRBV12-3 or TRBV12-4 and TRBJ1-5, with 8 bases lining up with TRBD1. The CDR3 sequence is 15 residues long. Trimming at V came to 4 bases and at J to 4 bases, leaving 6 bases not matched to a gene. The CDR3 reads CASSYSGGRNQPQHF. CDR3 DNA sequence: TGTGCCAGCAGTTATTCAGGGGGCCGGAATCAGCCCCAGCATTTT.

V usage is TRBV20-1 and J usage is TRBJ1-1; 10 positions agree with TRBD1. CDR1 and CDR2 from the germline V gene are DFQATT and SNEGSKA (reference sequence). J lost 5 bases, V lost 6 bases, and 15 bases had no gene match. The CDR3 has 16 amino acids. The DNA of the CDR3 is TGCAGTGCATCCCCGGGACAGGGGAAGGTTATGACTGAAGCTTTCTTT. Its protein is CSASPGQGKVMTEAFF.

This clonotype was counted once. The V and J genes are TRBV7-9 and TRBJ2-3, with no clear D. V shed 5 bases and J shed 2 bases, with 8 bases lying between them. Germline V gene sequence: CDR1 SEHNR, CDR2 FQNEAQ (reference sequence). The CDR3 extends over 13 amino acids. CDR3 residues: CASSPDVTDTQYF. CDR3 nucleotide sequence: TGTGCCAGCAGCCCCGATGTCACAGATACGCAGTATTTT. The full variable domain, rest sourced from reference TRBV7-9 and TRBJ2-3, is DTGVSQNPRHKITKRGQNVTFRCDPISEHNRLYWYRQTLGQGPEFLTYFQNEAQLEKSRLLSDRFSAERPKGSFSTLEIQRTEQGDSAMYLCASSPDVTDTQYFGPGTRLTVL.

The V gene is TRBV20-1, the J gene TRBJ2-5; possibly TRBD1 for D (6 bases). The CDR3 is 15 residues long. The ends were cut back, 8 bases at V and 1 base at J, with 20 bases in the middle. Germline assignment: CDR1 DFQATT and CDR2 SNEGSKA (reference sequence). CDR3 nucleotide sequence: TGCAGTCTTTCCTCCCCGGGACACCTCCAAGAGACCCAGTACTTC. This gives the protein CSLSSPGHLQETQYF.

CDR3: CASSISSGGEQFF. The CDR3 bases are TGTGCCAGTAGTATCTCTAGCGGCGGGGAGCAGTTCTTC. The genes are TRBV19 and TRBJ2-1, with 7 bases identical to TRBD2. Germline-derived CDR1 and CDR2 are LNHDA and SQIVND (reference sequence). This CDR3 is 13 amino acids long. V trimming: 3 bases; J trimming: 10 bases; junction bases outside the gene matches: 6.

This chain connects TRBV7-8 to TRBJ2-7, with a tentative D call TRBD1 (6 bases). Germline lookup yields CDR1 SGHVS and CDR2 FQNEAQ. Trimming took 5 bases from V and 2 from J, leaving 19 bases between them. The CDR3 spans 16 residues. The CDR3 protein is CASSTDSPVSTYEQYF. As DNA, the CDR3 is TGTGCCAGCAGCACGGACAGCCCAGTAAGCACCTACGAGCAGTACTTC.

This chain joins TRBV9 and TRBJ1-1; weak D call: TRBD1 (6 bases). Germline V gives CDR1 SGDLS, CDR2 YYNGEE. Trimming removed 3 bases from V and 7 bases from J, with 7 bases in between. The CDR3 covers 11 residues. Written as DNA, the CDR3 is TGTGCCAGCAGCGGGGGACATGAAGCTTTCTTT. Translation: CASSGGHEAFF.

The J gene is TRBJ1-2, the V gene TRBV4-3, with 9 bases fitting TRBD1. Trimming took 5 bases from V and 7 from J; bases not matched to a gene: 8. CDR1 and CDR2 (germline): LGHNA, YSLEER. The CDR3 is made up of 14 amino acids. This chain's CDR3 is CASSSTGTGSGYTF. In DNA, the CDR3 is TGCGCCAGCAGCTCGACCGGGACAGGGAGTGGCTACACCTTC.

CDR3 nucleotide sequence: TGTGCCAGCAGTGCGGGAGATACGCAGTATTTT. Its protein product is CASSAGDTQYF. V gene TRBV27 combines with J gene TRBJ2-3; D is perhaps TRBD2 (5 bases). CDR1 is MNHEY, CDR2 SMNVEV, per germline (reference sequence). Trimming pared 5 bases from V and 5 bases from J, leaving 5 bases between. CDR3 length equals 11 residues.

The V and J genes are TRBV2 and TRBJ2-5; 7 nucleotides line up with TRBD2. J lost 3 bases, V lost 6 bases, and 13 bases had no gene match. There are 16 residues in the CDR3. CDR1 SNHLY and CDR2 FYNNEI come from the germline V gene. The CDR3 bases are TGTGCCAGCAGCCATATCGGGGGGTCACTTAAAGAGACCCAGTACTTC. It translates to CASSHIGGSLKETQYF.

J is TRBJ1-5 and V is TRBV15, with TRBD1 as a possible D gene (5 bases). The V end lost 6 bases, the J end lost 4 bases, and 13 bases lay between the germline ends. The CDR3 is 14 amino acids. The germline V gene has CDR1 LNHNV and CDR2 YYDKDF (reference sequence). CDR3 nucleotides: TGTGCCACCAGACCCCGACAGCTGAATCAGCCCCAGCATTTT. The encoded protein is CATRPRQLNQPQHF.

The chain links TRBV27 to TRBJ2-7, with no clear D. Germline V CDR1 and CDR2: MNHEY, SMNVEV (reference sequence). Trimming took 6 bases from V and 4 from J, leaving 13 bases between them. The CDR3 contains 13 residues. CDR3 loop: CASRASTLYEQYV. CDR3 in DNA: TGTGCCAGCAGAGCCTCGACATTGTACGAGCAGTACGTC.

For the CDR3, the DNA is TGCGCCAGCAGCTTGGCAGGGGGCAATGGCTACACCTTC. Translated: CASSLAGGNGYTF. This chain links TRBV5-1 with TRBJ1-2, with 8 bases lining up with TRBD1. Germline CDR1 is SGHRS and CDR2 is YFSETQ. V was pared by 0 bases and J by 6 bases, with 1 base of the junction left unmatched. The length of the CDR3 is 13 residues. The full variable domain, its missing parts supplied by reference TRBV5-1 and TRBJ1-2, is KAGVTQTPRYLIKTRGQQVTLSCSPISGHRSVSWYQQTPGQGLQFLFEYFSETQRNKGNFPGRFSGRQFSNSRSEMNVSTLELGDSALYLCASSLAGGNGYTFGSGTRLTVV.